This T cell receptor (beta chain) was sequenced during a study of CD8 T cells in Susac syndrome. The T cells that were sequenced for TCR beta were CD8+ and CD4+ cells from blood. The controls were healthy donors who were matched for age and sex. Negative isolation yielded CD8+ and CD4+ T cells; FACS enriched TEMRA cells. Random hexamers served to reverse transcribe about 0.45 to 1 ug RNA. A multiplex approach, immunoSEQ multiplex PCR, amplified TCR beta CDR3 across 54 Vbeta and 13 Jbeta. One entry per CDR3 protein results from TCRdb running MiXCR on the immunoSEQ multiplex PCR reads. Here the sample spans more than 75,000 distinct CDR3 sequences, around 93% being singletons. The V end was cut by 0 bases, the J end by 7 bases, with 10 bases between. Per the germline V gene, CDR1 is DFQATT and CDR2 is SNEGSKA (reference sequence). The CDR3 is 12 residues long.

This receptor was identified in a human donor in good health. Input material: CD8+ T cells from PBMCs. The chain combines TRBV20-1 with TRBJ2-7; the D gene is possibly TRBD2 (6 bases). CDR3 in DNA: TGCAGTGCTAGAGATGGGGGGATTGAGCAGTACTTC. Its protein is CSARDGGIEQYF.